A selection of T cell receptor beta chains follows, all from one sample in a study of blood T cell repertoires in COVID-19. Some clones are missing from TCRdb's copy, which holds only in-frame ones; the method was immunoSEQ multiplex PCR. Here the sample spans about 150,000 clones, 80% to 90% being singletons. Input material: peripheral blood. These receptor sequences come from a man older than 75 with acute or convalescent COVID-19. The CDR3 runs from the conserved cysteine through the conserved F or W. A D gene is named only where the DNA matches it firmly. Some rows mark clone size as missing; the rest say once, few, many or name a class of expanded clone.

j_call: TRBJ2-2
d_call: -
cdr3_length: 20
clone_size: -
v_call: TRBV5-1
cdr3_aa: CASSFLPRCVSGGEVGELFF
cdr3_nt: TGCGCCAGCAGCTTCCTCCCCCGCTGCGTGTCGGGGGGCGAGGTCGGGGAGCTGTTTTTT

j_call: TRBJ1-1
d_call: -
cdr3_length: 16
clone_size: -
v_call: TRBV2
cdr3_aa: CASSGFRLGRNTEAFF
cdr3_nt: TGTGCCAGCAGTGGGTTCCGTTTAGGGAGGAACACTGAAGCTTTCTTT

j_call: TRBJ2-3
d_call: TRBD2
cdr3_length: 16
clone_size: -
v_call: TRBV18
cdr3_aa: CASSLGLAGFTDTQYF
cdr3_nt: TGTGCCAGCTCACTAGGACTAGCGGGTTTCACAGATACGCAGTATTTT

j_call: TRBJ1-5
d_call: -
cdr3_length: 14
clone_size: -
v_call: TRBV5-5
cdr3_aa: CASSSTEGNQPQHF
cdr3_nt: TGTGCCAGCAGCTCGACAGAGGGCAATCAGCCCCAGCATTTT

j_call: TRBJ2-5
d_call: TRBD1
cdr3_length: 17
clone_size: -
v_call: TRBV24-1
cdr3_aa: CATSDHPRTGSGETQYF
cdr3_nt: TGTGCCACCAGTGATCACCCCAGGACAGGGTCGGGTGAGACCCAGTACTTC

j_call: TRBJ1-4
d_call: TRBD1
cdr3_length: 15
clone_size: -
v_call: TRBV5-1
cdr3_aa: CASSFWGQGSEKLFF
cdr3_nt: TGCGCCAGCAGCTTCTGGGGACAGGGTTCTGAAAAACTGTTTTTT

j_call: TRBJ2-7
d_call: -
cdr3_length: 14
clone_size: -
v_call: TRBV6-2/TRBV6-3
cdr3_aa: CASSYVAPSYEQYF
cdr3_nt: TGTGCCAGCAGTTACGTGGCCCCCTCCTACGAGCAGTACTTC

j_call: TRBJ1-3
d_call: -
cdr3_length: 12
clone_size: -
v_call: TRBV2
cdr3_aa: CASRSGGNTIYF
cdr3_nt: TGTGCCAGCAGGAGCGGAGGAAACACCATATATTTT

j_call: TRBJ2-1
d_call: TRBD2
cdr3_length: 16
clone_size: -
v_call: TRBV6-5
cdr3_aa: CASSYWSGTSLNEQFF
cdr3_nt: TGTGCCAGCAGTTACTGGTCCGGGACTAGCCTAAATGAGCAGTTCTTC

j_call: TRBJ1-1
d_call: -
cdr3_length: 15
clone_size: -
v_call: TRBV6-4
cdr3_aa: CASSEEGRASTEAFF
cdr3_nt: TGTGCCAGCAGTGAGGAGGGCAGGGCTTCCACTGAAGCTTTCTTT

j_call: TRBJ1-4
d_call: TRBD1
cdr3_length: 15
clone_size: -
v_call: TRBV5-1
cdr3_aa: CASRPTGASNEKLFF
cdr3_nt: TGCGCCAGCCGTCCTACAGGGGCGAGTAATGAAAAACTGTTTTTT

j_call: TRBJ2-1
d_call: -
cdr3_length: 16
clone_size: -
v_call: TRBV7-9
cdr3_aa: CASSLGSGHRVNEQFF
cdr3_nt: TGTGCCAGCAGCTTAGGTTCGGGACACCGCGTGAATGAGCAGTTCTTC

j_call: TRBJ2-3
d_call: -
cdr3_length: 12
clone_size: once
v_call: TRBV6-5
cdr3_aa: CASSRNTDTQYF
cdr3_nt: TGTGCCAGCAGCAGAAACACAGATACGCAGTATTTT

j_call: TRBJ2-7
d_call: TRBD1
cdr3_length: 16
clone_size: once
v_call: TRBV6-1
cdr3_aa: CASSGPGTGVFYEQYF
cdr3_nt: TGTGCCAGCAGTGGACCCGGGACAGGGGTCTTCTACGAGCAGTACTTC

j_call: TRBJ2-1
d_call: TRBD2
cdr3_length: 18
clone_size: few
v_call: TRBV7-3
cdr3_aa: CASSSPGFASGRDNEQFF
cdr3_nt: TGTGCCAGCAGCTCGCCTGGTTTCGCTAGCGGGAGGGACAATGAGCAGTTCTTC

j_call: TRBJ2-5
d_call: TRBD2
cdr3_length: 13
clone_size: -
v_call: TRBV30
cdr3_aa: CAWIPGGGETQYF
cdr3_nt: TGTGCCTGGATCCCCGGGGGAGGGGAGACCCAGTACTTC

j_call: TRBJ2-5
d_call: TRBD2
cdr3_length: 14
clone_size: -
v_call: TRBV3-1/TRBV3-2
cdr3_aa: CASSPSGRGETQYF
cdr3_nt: TGTGCCAGCAGCCCTAGCGGGAGAGGAGAGACCCAGTACTTC

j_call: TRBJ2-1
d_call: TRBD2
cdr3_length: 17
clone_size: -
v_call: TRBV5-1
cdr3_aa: CASSSLNRSGRANEQFF
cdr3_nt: TGCGCCAGCAGCTCCTTAAATAGGAGCGGGAGGGCCAATGAGCAGTTCTTC

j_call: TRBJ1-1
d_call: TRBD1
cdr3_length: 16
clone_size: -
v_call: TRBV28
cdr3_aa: CASKTSTRGLKSEAFF
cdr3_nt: TGTGCCAGCAAGACTTCTACCAGGGGGCTAAAGTCTGAAGCTTTCTTT

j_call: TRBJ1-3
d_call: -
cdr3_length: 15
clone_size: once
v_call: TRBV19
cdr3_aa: CASSADRAWGNTIYF
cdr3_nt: TGTGCCAGTAGTGCCGACAGAGCTTGGGGAAACACCATATATTTT

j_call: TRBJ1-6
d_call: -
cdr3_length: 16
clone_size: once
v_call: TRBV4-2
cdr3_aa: CASSQDSGSYNSPLHF
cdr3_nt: TGTGCCAGCAGCCAAGATTCGGGCTCCTATAATTCACCCCTCCACTTT

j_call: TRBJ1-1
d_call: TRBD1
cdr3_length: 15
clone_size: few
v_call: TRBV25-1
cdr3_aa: CASSDPGTGGTEAFF
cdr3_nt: TGTGCCAGCAGTGACCCCGGGACAGGGGGCACTGAAGCTTTCTTT

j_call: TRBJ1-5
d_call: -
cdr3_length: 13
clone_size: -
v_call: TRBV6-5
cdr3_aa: CASTRGGNQPQHF
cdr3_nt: TGTGCCAGCACCCGGGGAGGGAATCAGCCCCAGCATTTT

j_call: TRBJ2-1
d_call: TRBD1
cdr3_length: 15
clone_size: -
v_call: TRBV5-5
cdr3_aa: CASSLGQGPYNEQFF
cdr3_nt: TGTGCCAGCAGCCTTGGACAGGGTCCATACAATGAGCAGTTCTTC

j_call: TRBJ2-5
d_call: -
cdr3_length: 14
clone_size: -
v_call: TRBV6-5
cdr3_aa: CASSYTGIGETQYF
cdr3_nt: TGTGCCAGCAGTTACACGGGAATAGGAGAGACCCAGTACTTC

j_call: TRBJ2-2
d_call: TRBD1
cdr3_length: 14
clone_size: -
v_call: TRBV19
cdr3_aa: CATGTGATTGELFF
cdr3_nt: TGTGCCACCGGGACAGGGGCGACCACCGGGGAGCTGTTTTTT

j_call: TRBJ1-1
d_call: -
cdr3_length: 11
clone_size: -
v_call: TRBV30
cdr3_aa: CAWNLNTEAFF
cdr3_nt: TGTGCCTGGAACTTAAACACTGAAGCTTTCTTT

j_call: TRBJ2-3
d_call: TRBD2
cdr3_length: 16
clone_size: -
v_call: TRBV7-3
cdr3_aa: CASSLIGGSWTDTQYF
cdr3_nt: TGTGCCAGCAGCTTAATAGGCGGGAGCTGGACAGATACGCAGTATTTT

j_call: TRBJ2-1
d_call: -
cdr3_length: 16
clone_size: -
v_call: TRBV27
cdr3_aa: CASSPLPGATYNEQFF
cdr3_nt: TGTGCCAGCAGTCCCCTCCCGGGAGCCACCTACAATGAGCAGTTCTTC

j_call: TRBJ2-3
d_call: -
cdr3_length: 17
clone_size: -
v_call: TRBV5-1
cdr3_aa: CASSYGFSEVSTDTQYF
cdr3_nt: TGCGCCAGCAGCTACGGCTTTAGCGAGGTTAGCACAGATACGCAGTATTTT

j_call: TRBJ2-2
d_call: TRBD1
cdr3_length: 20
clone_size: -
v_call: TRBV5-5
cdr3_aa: CASSYWDTGVKAGNTGELFF
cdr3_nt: TGTGCCAGCAGCTACTGGGATACAGGGGTCAAGGCGGGGAACACCGGGGAGCTGTTTTTT